This entry lists 29 T cell receptor beta chains sequenced from one sample in a study of shared clonotypes between healthy human individuals. Using immunoSEQ multiplex PCR, the repertoire was profiled, and TCRdb retains in-frame clones only, with some absent. Of 1.5 million to 2.5 million clones in the sample, around 96% were seen once. Terminally differentiated effector memory CD45RA+ cells were left out of the naive CD8 fraction, which was CD45RO-negative and positively selected for CCR7. The specimen was naive CD8+ T cells sorted from blood. All receptors come from a man younger than 35 in good health.

This clone was detected once. This chain connects TRBV9 to TRBJ2-7, with TRBD1 matching over 8 bases. CDR1 and CDR2 (germline): SGDLS, YYNGEE. Losses at the gene ends were 0 bases for V and 8 bases for J; bases not matched to a gene: 10. This CDR3 is built from 15 residues. Here the CDR3 reads CASSVEGLTGEQQYF. For the CDR3, the DNA is TGTGCCAGCAGCGTAGAAGGCCTGACAGGGGAACAGCAGTACTTC.

A few counts support this clone. In the same sample, other DNA sequences code for this CDR3. The V call is TRBV13, the J call TRBJ1-2, with 7 positions matching TRBD1. CDR3 length equals 12 residues. The germline V gene encodes CDR1 PRHDT and CDR2 FYEKMQ (reference sequence). V dropped 0 bases and J dropped 8; count of bases not matched to a gene: 0. CDR3 in amino acids: CASSLGGGGYTF. The CDR3 DNA reads as TGTGCCAGCAGCTTAGGAGGGGGCGGCTACACCTTC. Full variable domain (outside the CDR3, taken from reference TRBV13 and TRBJ1-2): AAGVIQSPRHLIKEKRETATLKCYPIPRHDTVYWYQQGPGQDPQFLISFYEKMQSDKGSIPDRFSAQQFSDYHSELNMSSLELGDSALYFCASSLGGGGYTFGSGTRLTVV.

This rearrangement joins TRBV6-5 to TRBJ1-1; 11 nucleotides align to TRBD1. Per germline, CDR1 MNHEY and CDR2 SVGAGI. The CDR3 has 14 residues. V lost 6 bases, J lost 4 bases, and 4 bases stayed unmatched. This CDR3 reads CASRIGQGATEAFF. DNA of the CDR3: TGTGCCAGCAGGATAGGACAGGGGGCCACTGAAGCTTTCTTT.

This clone occurred once. V usage is TRBV29-1 and J usage is TRBJ2-7; 11 bases map to TRBD2. This CDR3 is 13 amino acids long. The trim removed 6 bases at V and 4 bases at J, leaving 5 bases unmatched. The germline CDR1 and CDR2 sequences are SQVTM and ANQGSEA. The CDR3 here is CSVLAGDRYEQYF. In DNA, the CDR3 is TGCAGCGTACTAGCGGGAGATCGGTACGAGCAGTACTTC.

The chain has TRBV19 and TRBJ2-7; D not resolved. Germline lookup yields CDR1 LNHDA and CDR2 SQIVND (reference sequence). Trimming took 2 bases from V and 0 from J, leaving 8 bases between them. The CDR3 loop spans 14 amino acids. The CDR3 loop reads CASSIKSASYEQYF. The CDR3 nucleotides are TGTGCCAGTAGTATAAAGTCAGCCTCCTACGAGCAGTACTTC.

The gene calls are TRBV7-8 and TRBJ2-7; 14 bases map to TRBD2. Germline CDR1 is SGHVS and CDR2 is FQNEAQ. CDR3 length: 16 residues. Trimming cost V 4 bases and J 4 bases; bases outside gene matches: 6. The CDR3 nucleotides are TGTGCCAGCAGCTCGGGACTAGCGGGAGTTCGATACGAGCAGTACTTC. Translating it yields CASSSGLAGVRYEQYF.

J is TRBJ1-1 and V is TRBV6-5; D uncertain. Germline CDR1 is MNHEY and CDR2 is SVGAGI. The CDR3 totals 11 residues. Trimming shortened V by 6 bases and J by 7 bases, and 9 bases separated the two germline ends. The CDR3 DNA reads as TGTGCCAGCAGCCTTAGGGATGAAGCTTTCTTT. Protein: CASSLRDEAFF.

The gene calls are TRBV27 and TRBJ2-2; 9 bases are shared with TRBD2. Unmatched junction bases numbered 3, after V lost 8 bases and J lost 2 bases. Per germline, CDR1 MNHEY and CDR2 SMNVEV (reference sequence). CDR3 length: 14 residues. DNA of the CDR3: TGTGCCAGCGCTAGCGGGGATAACACCGGGGAGCTGTTTTTT. Protein: CASASGDNTGELFF.

The rearrangement joins TRBV30 to TRBJ1-5; possible D gene TRBD1, 6 bases. The CDR3 runs to 13 residues. Germline V CDR1 and CDR2: GTSNPN, SVGIG (reference sequence). Trimming removed 5 bases from V and 2 bases from J, with 10 bases in between. CDR3 sequence reads: CAWDHRGNQPQHF. The CDR3 DNA follows: TGTGCCTGGGATCACAGGGGCAATCAGCCCCAGCATTTT. The full variable domain, completed using reference TRBV30 and TRBJ1-5, is SQTIHQWPATLVQPVGSPLSLECTVEGTSNPNLYWYRQAAGRGLQLLFYSVGIGQISSEVPQNLSASRPQDRQFILSSKKLLLSDSGFYLCAWDHRGNQPQHFGDGTRLSIL.

The rearrangement links TRBV18 to TRBJ2-1, with D unclear. The CDR3 covers 18 residues. In germline, CDR1 is KGHSH, CDR2 LQKENI. V was shortened by 3 bases and J by 0 bases, with 18 bases between the two germline ends. CDR3 region: CASSPPPTPPGSYNEQFF. CDR3 nucleotide sequence: TGTGCCAGCTCACCGCCACCGACTCCACCCGGCTCCTACAATGAGCAGTTCTTC.

The genes are TRBV21-1 and TRBJ2-3; TRBD2, the table's D call, was not compared with the DNA. TRBV21-1 is a recognized pseudogene. The CDR3 loop spans 16 amino acids. The CDR3 here is CASSKVQAERTDTQYF. Written as DNA, the CDR3 is TGTGCCAGCAGCAAAGTACAAGCGGAGCGCACAGATACGCAGTATTTT.

This chain uses TRBV11-2 with TRBJ2-5; 9 bases are a match to TRBD2. Germline lookup yields CDR1 SGHAT and CDR2 FQNNGV. J was trimmed by 2 bases and V by 3 bases; bases with no gene match: 4. The CDR3 contains 15 residues. As DNA, the CDR3 is TGTGCCAGCAGCTTGGCGGGAGGGCTTCAAGAGACCCAGTACTTC. This sequence encodes CASSLAGGLQETQYF. The variable domain in full, with the rest retrieved from reference TRBV11-2 and TRBJ2-5, is EAGVAQSPRYKIIEKRQSVAFWCNPISGHATLYWYQQILGQGPKLLIQFQNNGVVDDSQLPKDRFSAERLKGVDSTLKIQPAKLEDSAVYLCASSLAGGLQETQYFGPGTRLLVL.

This sequence joins TRBV11-2 and TRBJ2-7; D gene unclear. With 0 bases removed from V and 3 bases from J, the gap between germline ends came to 12 bases. From germline, CDR1 is SGHAT and CDR2 FQNNGV. The CDR3 has 15 amino acids. The CDR3 loop is CASSLDRGSYYEQYF. CDR3 DNA: TGTGCCAGCAGCTTAGATCGTGGATCTTACTACGAGCAGTACTTC.

This clone is a singleton in its sample. Other DNA variants within this sample encode the same CDR3. CDR3 DNA: TGCGCCAGCAGCTTGGCCCAGGGGCTATACAATGAGCAGTTCTTC. Translation: CASSLAQGLYNEQFF. The chain links TRBV5-1 to TRBJ2-1; D is perhaps TRBD1 (6 bases). Germline V gene data show CDR1 as SGHRS and CDR2 as YFSETQ. CDR3 size: 15 residues. V was clipped by 0 bases and J by 4 bases, with 11 bases between them.

This sequence joins TRBV30 and TRBJ1-4; no clear D gene. The CDR3 runs to 14 residues. CDR1 is GTSNPN, CDR2 SVGIG, per germline (reference sequence). V was shortened by 0 bases and J by 8 bases, with 13 bases between the two germline ends. The DNA of the CDR3 is TGTGCCTGGAGTGTTGGCCTCGGGTCGGAAAAACTGTTTTTT. It codes for CAWSVGLGSEKLFF.

As DNA, the CDR3 is TGTGCCAGCAGCCTTACAGGGACGGTTGGCTACACCTTC. This translates into CASSLTGTVGYTF. The chain employs TRBV13 and TRBJ1-2; tentative D call: TRBD1 (6 bases). The V and J ends lost 5 bases and 7 bases respectively, with 14 bases between them. This CDR3 is 13 amino acids long. Germline lookup yields CDR1 PRHDT and CDR2 FYEKMQ (reference sequence).

Regarding this clone: In the same sample, other DNA sequences code for this CDR3. This chain joins TRBV9 and TRBJ2-2, with a weak D call TRBD1 (7 bases). Germline V gene lookup returns CDR1 SGDLS and CDR2 YYNGEE. This CDR3 is 14 amino acids long. V was shortened by 3 bases and J by 4 bases, with 10 bases between the two germline ends. The CDR3 sequence is CASSAGDSTGELFF. Written as DNA, the CDR3 is TGTGCCAGCAGCGCGGGGGACAGCACCGGGGAGCTGTTTTTT.

This clone was detected only once. This sequence joins TRBV19 and TRBJ1-1, with a weak D call TRBD1 (6 bases). This CDR3 has 14 amino acids. Trimming removed 5 bases at V and 5 bases at J, with 15 bases between. Germline values: CDR1 LNHDA, CDR2 SQIVND (reference sequence). CDR3 residues: CASSDIRGGTEAFF. As DNA, the CDR3 is TGTGCCAGTAGTGATATCAGGGGAGGTACTGAAGCTTTCTTT.

The chain carries TRBV10-3 and TRBJ2-3; D could derive from TRBD1 or TRBD2 (6 bases each). V shed 6 bases and J shed 2 bases, with 21 bases lying between them. There are 17 residues in the CDR3. CDR1 ENHRY and CDR2 SYGVKD come from the germline V gene. CDR3 loop: CAISPTDGGGPTDTQYF. The CDR3 DNA is TGTGCCATCAGCCCGACCGATGGAGGGGGGCCCACAGATACGCAGTATTTT.

This rearrangement joins TRBV28 to TRBJ1-1; D is unclear. Trimming removed 2 bases from V and 6 bases from J, with 13 bases in between. Germline assignment: CDR1 MDHEN and CDR2 SYDVKM. The CDR3 has 14 residues. This chain's CDR3 is CASSLGRVRAEAFF. Here the CDR3 DNA reads TGTGCCAGCAGTTTAGGAAGGGTCCGGGCTGAAGCTTTCTTT.

This rearrangement joins TRBV6-5 to TRBJ2-1; weak D call: TRBD2 (6 bases). Germline values: CDR1 MNHEY, CDR2 SVGAGI. V lost 2 bases to trimming and J lost 9 bases, with 17 bases between them. The CDR3 loop spans 15 amino acids. CDR3 in amino acids: CASSYVAGGWSEQFF. The DNA for the CDR3 is TGTGCCAGCAGTTACGTGGCTGGGGGGTGGAGTGAGCAGTTCTTC.

CDR3 residues: CASTPPPGQELNEQFF. The CDR3 nucleotides are TGTGCCAGCACCCCTCCACCGGGACAGGAACTCAATGAGCAGTTCTTC. This rearrangement joins TRBV11-2 to TRBJ2-1; 8 bases are shared with TRBD1. The CDR3 is made up of 16 amino acids. Trimming cost V 7 bases and J 6 bases; bases outside gene matches: 14. Germline-derived CDR1 and CDR2 are SGHAT and FQNNGV.

In the case of this clone: Other DNA sequences in the sample encode the same CDR3. The DNA of the CDR3 is TGCGCCAGCAGCCAAGACACGGGCACCTACGAGCAGTACTTC. Its translation: CASSQDTGTYEQYF. The rearrangement links TRBV4-1 to TRBJ2-7; D remains ambiguous. This CDR3 contains 14 residues. V gave up 0 bases and J gave up 2 bases, with 8 bases separating them. CDR1 MGHRA and CDR2 YSYEKL come from the germline V gene.

The table lists this clone with a count of one. The CDR3 bases are TGCAGCGGAGCTGGAAACACCATATATTTT. Translation gives CSGAGNTIYF. V is TRBV20-1 and J is TRBJ1-3, with unresolved D. The CDR3 covers 10 residues. Germline CDR1 DFQATT, CDR2 SNEGSKA (reference sequence).

CDR3 loop: CASSLPLAGGPPLDEQFF. The CDR3 DNA reads TGTGCCAGCAGCTTACCTTTAGCGGGGGGACCCCCCTTAGATGAGCAGTTCTTC. The V call is TRBV5-6, the J call TRBJ2-1; 10 bases line up with TRBD2. This CDR3 has 18 residues. V lost 2 bases and J lost 8; bases outside the gene matches: 16. The germline V gene has CDR1 SGHDT and CDR2 YYEEEE.

This chain uses TRBV11-2 with TRBJ2-5; 14 positions agree with TRBD2. This CDR3 comprises 17 residues. V shed 5 bases and J 4 bases; nucleotides not matched to a gene: 9. In germline, CDR1 is SGHAT, CDR2 FQNNGV. The CDR3 sequence is CASSPGLAGGRGETQYF. The CDR3 bases are TGTGCCAGCAGCCCAGGACTAGCGGGAGGTCGGGGAGAGACCCAGTACTTC.

This rearrangement joins TRBV9 to TRBJ2-2; the D gene is possibly TRBD1 (6 bases). The CDR3 is made up of 13 amino acids. Trimming shortened V by 3 bases and J by 6 bases, and 9 bases separated the two germline ends. Germline V gene lookup returns CDR1 SGDLS and CDR2 YYNGEE. This CDR3 is CASSEEGAGELFF. The CDR3, as DNA: TGTGCCAGCAGCGAAGAGGGGGCCGGGGAGCTGTTTTTT.

This clone occurred once. J is TRBJ2-7 and V is TRBV27, with D perhaps assigned TRBD1 or TRBD2 (5 bases each). Germline values: CDR1 MNHEY, CDR2 SMNVEV (reference sequence). V dropped 5 bases and J dropped 4 bases, with 12 bases sitting between them. The CDR3 has 13 residues. The CDR3 region is CASSQGPLYEQYF. The CDR3 DNA reads as TGTGCCAGCAGTCAGGGACCCTTATACGAGCAGTACTTC.

The rearrangement joins TRBV29-1 to TRBJ1-2; D perhaps matches TRBD1 (5 bases). Trimming cost V 7 bases and J 5 bases, with 11 bases left between them. Germline lookup yields CDR1 SQVTM and CDR2 ANQGSEA. CDR3 length equals 11 residues. The CDR3 here is CSAGTSYGYTF. The CDR3 DNA reads TGCAGCGCCGGGACTTCTTATGGCTACACCTTC.